A selection of T cell receptor beta chains follows, all from one sample in a study of cytomegalovirus exposure and HLA in healthy donors. The protocol was immunoSEQ multiplex PCR, while the TCRdb copy is restricted to in-frame clones and leaves out a portion. Among 150,000 to 200,000 clones listed, 70% to 90% were seen once. The sample was PBMCs. The receptor set was obtained from a woman in her late teens or twenties in good health and CMV-seronegative. Both conserved end residues are part of each CDR3. The order of the fields is D gene, V gene, clone size, J gene, CDR3 DNA, CDR3 protein. The D gene is left open where the match is weak. The listing skips clone size in some rows; elsewhere it reads once, few, many or a size class.

D: -
V: TRBV10-3
size: once
J: TRBJ1-1
DNA: TGTGCCATCAGTGAGTCTCGGGGAGGGCCCCCTGAAGCTTTCTTT
CDR3: CAISESRGGPPEAFF

D: -
V: TRBV27
size: -
J: TRBJ2-7
DNA: TGTGCCAGCAGTCCGAACGTGGTTCTTTGGGGCTACGAGCAGTACTTC
CDR3: CASSPNVVLWGYEQYF

D: TRBD2
V: TRBV6-5
size: -
J: TRBJ2-7
DNA: TGTGCCAGCAGTTATACTCCCCTTCGGGGGGGTCTGTACTTC
CDR3: CASSYTPLRGGLYF

D: TRBD1
V: TRBV4-3
size: -
J: TRBJ1-4
DNA: TGCGCCAGCAGCCGGCTGGGACAGGGTCAGGAAAAACTGTTTTTT
CDR3: CASSRLGQGQEKLFF

D: -
V: TRBV2
size: -
J: TRBJ1-2
DNA: TGTGCCACCACCCAATGGAGTGGCTACACCTTC
CDR3: CATTQWSGYTF

D: -
V: TRBV19
size: -
J: TRBJ2-2
DNA: TGTGCCAGTGTTAGTTCGGGGAACACCGGGGAGCTGTTTTTT
CDR3: CASVSSGNTGELFF

D: TRBD2
V: TRBV30
size: once
J: TRBJ2-3
DNA: TGTGCCTGGAGTCCCCTAGCGGGAGGTACAGATACGCAGTATTTT
CDR3: CAWSPLAGGTDTQYF

D: -
V: TRBV4-1
size: -
J: TRBJ2-2
DNA: TGCGCCAGCAGCCAGAGCGTTTTAGGGGGAACCGGGGAGCTGTTTTTT
CDR3: CASSQSVLGGTGELFF

D: TRBD1
V: TRBV5-1
size: few
J: TRBJ2-2
DNA: TGCGCCAGCAGGGGACAGGTGAACACCGGGGAGCTGTTTTTT
CDR3: CASRGQVNTGELFF

D: TRBD1
V: TRBV6-1
size: -
J: TRBJ1-2
DNA: TGTGCCAGCAGTGCACACCCGGGACAGGGAGCCTCGGGCTATGGCTACACCTTC
CDR3: CASSAHPGQGASGYGYTF

D: TRBD1
V: TRBV5-4
size: few
J: TRBJ1-6
DNA: TGTGCCAGCAGCGCACAGGGGAAGGGAAGAGGTTGGCCCCTCCACTTT
CDR3: CASSAQGKGRGWPLHF

D: -
V: TRBV5-6
size: -
J: TRBJ2-7
DNA: TGTGCCAGCAGCTTACCCTGGGCTACGAGCTCCTACGAGCAGTACTTC
CDR3: CASSLPWATSSYEQYF

D: TRBD1
V: TRBV27
size: -
J: TRBJ1-4
DNA: TGTGCCAGCAGATACAGGGGAGGCGGTGAAAAACTGTTTTTT
CDR3: CASRYRGGGEKLFF

D: TRBD1
V: TRBV7-2
size: -
J: TRBJ2-6
DNA: TGTGCCAGCAGCTTAGCCAGGACAGGGAATAACCCTGGGGCCAACGTCCTGACTTTC
CDR3: CASSLARTGNNPGANVLTF

D: -
V: TRBV4-1
size: -
J: TRBJ2-2
DNA: TGCGCCAGCAGCCACCCCAGGGTCGCCGGGGAGCTGTTTTTT
CDR3: CASSHPRVAGELFF

D: TRBD1
V: TRBV27
size: -
J: TRBJ2-7
DNA: TGTGCCAGCAGTTTATCGGAGACAGGGGGATACGAGCAGTACTTC
CDR3: CASSLSETGGYEQYF

D: -
V: TRBV30
size: -
J: TRBJ1-1
DNA: TGTGCCTGGAGTGTCGGGGGAAAAACTGAAGCTTTCTTT
CDR3: CAWSVGGKTEAFF

D: TRBD2
V: TRBV11-3
size: -
J: TRBJ2-5
DNA: TGTGCCAGCAGCCGATATTCCCCTAGCGGGATGGAGACCCAGTACTTC
CDR3: CASSRYSPSGMETQYF

D: TRBD1
V: TRBV11-2
size: few
J: TRBJ2-5
DNA: TGTGCCAGCAGCCGCGGGACAGGCCTAGAGAAGACCCAGTACTTC
CDR3: CASSRGTGLEKTQYF

D: -
V: TRBV5-1
size: -
J: TRBJ2-1
DNA: TGCGCCAGCAGCTTGACGGGTATCGATGAGCAGTTCTTC
CDR3: CASSLTGIDEQFF

D: -
V: TRBV4-1
size: -
J: TRBJ2-3
DNA: TGCGCCAGCAGCCGGGCCCCCACAGATACGCAGTATTTT
CDR3: CASSRAPTDTQYF

D: TRBD2
V: TRBV27
size: -
J: TRBJ2-1
DNA: TGTGCCAGCAGTTTAATGGCTAGCGGGAGTCGAGTTGAGCAGTTCTTC
CDR3: CASSLMASGSRVEQFF

D: TRBD2
V: TRBV4-3
size: -
J: TRBJ2-1
DNA: TGCGCCAGCAGCCAAGCGGGGACCTCTAGCGGCAATGAGCAGTTCTTC
CDR3: CASSQAGTSSGNEQFF

D: -
V: TRBV29-1
size: few
J: TRBJ2-3
DNA: TGCAGCGCCAGAGGGGTTAGGGGGTACACAGATACGCAGTATTTT
CDR3: CSARGVRGYTDTQYF

D: -
V: TRBV30
size: few
J: TRBJ1-4
DNA: TGTGCCCAAATCGAGGGAGCAACTAATGAAAAACTGTTTTTT
CDR3: CAQIEGATNEKLFF

D: TRBD1
V: TRBV19
size: -
J: TRBJ2-7
DNA: TGTGCCAGTAGTCAACCGGGACAGGGGAGCGACGAGCAGTACTTC
CDR3: CASSQPGQGSDEQYF